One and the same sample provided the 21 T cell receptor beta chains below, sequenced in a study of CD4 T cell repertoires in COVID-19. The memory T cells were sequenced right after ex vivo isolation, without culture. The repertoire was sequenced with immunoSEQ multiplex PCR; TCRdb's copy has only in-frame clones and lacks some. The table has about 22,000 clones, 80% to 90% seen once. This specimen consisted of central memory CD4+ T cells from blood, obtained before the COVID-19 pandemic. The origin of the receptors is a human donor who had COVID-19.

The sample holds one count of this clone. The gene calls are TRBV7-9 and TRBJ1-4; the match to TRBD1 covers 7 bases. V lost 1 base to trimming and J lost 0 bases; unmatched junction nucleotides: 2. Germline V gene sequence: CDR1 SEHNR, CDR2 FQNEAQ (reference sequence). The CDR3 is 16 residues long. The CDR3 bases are TGTGCCAGCAGCTTAGGACAGGGTACAACTAATGAAAAACTGTTTTTT. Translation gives CASSLGQGTTNEKLFF. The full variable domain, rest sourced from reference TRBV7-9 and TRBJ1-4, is DTGVSQNPRHKITKRGQNVTFRCDPISEHNRLYWYRQTLGQGPEFLTYFQNEAQLEKSRLLSDRFSAERPKGSFSTLEIQRTEQGDSAMYLCASSLGQGTTNEKLFFGSGTQLSVL.

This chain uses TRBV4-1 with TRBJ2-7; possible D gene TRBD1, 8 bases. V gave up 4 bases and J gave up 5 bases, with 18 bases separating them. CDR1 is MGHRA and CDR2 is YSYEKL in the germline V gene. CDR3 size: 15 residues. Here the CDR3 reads CASSRGGAGGNEQYF. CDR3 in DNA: TGCGCCAGCAGCCGAGGGGGGGCAGGGGGCAACGAGCAGTACTTC.

CDR3 residues: CASSKTGTNYGYTF. Written as DNA, the CDR3 is TGTGCCAGCAGTAAGACAGGGACTAACTATGGCTACACCTTC. This sequence joins TRBV6-6 and TRBJ1-2, with 7 bases lining up with TRBD1. Per germline, CDR1 MNHNY and CDR2 SVGAGI (reference sequence). Germline trimming cut 5 bases from V and 0 bases from J; bases unmatched to any gene: 3. The CDR3 has 14 amino acids.

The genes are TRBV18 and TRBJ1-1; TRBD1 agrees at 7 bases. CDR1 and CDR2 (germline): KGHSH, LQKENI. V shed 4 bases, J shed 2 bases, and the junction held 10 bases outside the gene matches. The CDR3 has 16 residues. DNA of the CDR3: TGTGCCAGCTCACAGAGACAGGGTATGGGTAACACTGAAGCTTTCTTT. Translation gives CASSQRQGMGNTEAFF.

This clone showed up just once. The CDR3 DNA follows: TGTGCCAGCCCCTCGGGGGGGGAAGAGACCCAGTACTTC. It is translated as CASPSGGEETQYF. The rearrangement joins TRBV5-6 to TRBJ2-5; 8 bases match TRBD2. V lost 7 bases and J lost 3; bases outside the gene matches: 5. This CDR3 contains 13 residues. The germline gives CDR1 SGHDT, CDR2 YYEEEE.

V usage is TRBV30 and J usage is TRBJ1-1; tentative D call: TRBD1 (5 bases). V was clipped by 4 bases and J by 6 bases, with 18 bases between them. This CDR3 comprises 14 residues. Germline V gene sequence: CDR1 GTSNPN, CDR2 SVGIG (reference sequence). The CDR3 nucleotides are TGTGCCTGGAACCTACCCGGGGGTATGGCTGAAGCTTTCTTT. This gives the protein CAWNLPGGMAEAFF.

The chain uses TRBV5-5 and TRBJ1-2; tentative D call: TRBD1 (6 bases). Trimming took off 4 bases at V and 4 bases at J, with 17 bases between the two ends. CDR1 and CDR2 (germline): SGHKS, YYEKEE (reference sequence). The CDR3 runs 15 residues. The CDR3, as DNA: TGTGCCAGCAGCCCCACCCCGACAGGAGTCTATGGCTACACCTTC. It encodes CASSPTPTGVYGYTF.

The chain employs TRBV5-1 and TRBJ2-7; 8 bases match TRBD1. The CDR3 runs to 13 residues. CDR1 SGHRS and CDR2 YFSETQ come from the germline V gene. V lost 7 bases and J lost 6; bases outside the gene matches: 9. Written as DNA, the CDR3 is TGCGCCAGCGGATATGGACAGGGTGGCGAGCAGTACTTC. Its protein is CASGYGQGGEQYF.

Written as DNA, the CDR3 is TGTGCCAGCAACACCACTCCGGGACAGGGGGGCCGAGTTTATAGCAATCAGCCCCAGCATTTT. It codes for CASNTTPGQGGRVYSNQPQHF. This chain connects TRBV21-1 to TRBJ1-5; the table assigns TRBD1, which was not confirmed against the DNA. TRBV21-1 is labeled a pseudogene. This CDR3 has 21 residues.

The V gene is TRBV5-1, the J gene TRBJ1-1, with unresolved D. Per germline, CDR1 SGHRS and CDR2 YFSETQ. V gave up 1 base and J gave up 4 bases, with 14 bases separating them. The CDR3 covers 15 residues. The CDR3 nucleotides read TGCGCCAGCAGCTTGTCCACGGGAGTGGCCACTGAAGCTTTCTTT. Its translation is CASSLSTGVATEAFF. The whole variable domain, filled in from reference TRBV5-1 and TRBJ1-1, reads KAGVTQTPRYLIKTRGQQVTLSCSPISGHRSVSWYQQTPGQGLQFLFEYFSETQRNKGNFPGRFSGRQFSNSRSEMNVSTLELGDSALYLCASSLSTGVATEAFFGQGTRLTVV.

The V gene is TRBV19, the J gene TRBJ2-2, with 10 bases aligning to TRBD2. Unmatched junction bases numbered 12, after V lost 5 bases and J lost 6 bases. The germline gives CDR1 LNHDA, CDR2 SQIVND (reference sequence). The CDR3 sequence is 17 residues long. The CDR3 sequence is CASSLRPGLALSGELFF. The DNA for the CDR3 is TGTGCCAGTAGTCTCCGTCCGGGACTAGCGCTTTCCGGGGAGCTGTTTTTT.

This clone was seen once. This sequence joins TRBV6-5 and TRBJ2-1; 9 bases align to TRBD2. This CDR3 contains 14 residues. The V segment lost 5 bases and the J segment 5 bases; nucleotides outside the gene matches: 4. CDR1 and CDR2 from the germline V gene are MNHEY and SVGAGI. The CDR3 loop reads CASSQTSGNNEQFF. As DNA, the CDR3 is TGTGCCAGCAGTCAGACTAGCGGCAACAATGAGCAGTTCTTC.

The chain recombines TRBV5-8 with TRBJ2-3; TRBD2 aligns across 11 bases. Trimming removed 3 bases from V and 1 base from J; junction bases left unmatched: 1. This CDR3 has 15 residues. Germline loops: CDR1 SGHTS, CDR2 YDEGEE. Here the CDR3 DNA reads TGTGCCAGCAGCTGGGGACTAGCGGGCACAGATACGCAGTATTTT. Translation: CASSWGLAGTDTQYF.

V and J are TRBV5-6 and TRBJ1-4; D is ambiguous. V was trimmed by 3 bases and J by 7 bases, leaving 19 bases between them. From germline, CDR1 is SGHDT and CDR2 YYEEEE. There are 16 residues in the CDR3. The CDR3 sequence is CASSSIRRVVSEKLFF. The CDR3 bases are TGTGCCAGCAGCTCTATACGGAGGGTTGTATCTGAAAAACTGTTTTTT.

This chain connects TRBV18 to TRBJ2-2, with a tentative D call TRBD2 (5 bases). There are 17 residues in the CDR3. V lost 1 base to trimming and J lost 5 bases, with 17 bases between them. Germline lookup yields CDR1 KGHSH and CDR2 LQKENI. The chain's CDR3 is CASSPQASLFGTGELFF. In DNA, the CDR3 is TGTGCCAGCTCACCACAGGCTAGCCTGTTCGGGACCGGGGAGCTGTTTTTT.

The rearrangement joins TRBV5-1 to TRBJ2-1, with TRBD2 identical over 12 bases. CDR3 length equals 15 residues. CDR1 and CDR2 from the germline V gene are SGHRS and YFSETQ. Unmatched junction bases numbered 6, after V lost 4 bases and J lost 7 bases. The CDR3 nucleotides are TGCGCCAGCAGCCCGAGGACTAGCGGGACAAATGAGCAGTTCTTC. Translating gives CASSPRTSGTNEQFF.

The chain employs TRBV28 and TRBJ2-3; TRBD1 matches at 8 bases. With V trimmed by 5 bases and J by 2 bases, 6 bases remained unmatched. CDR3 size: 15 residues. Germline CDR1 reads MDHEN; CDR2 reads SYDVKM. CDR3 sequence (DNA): TGTGCCAGCAGTGGACAGGGAGCCGCCACAGATACGCAGTATTTT. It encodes CASSGQGAATDTQYF.

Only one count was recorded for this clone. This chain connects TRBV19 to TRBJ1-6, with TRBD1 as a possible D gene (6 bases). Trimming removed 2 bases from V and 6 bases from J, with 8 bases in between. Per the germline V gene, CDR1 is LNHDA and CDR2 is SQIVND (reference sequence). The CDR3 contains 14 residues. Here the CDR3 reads CASSIQGSNSPLHF. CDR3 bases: TGTGCCAGTAGTATACAGGGGTCTAATTCACCCCTCCACTTT.

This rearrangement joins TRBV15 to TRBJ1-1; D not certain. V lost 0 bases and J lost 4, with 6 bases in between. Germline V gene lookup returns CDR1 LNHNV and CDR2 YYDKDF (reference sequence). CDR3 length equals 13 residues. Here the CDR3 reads CATSRDYSTEAFF. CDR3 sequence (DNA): TGTGCCACCAGCAGAGATTATAGCACTGAAGCTTTCTTT.

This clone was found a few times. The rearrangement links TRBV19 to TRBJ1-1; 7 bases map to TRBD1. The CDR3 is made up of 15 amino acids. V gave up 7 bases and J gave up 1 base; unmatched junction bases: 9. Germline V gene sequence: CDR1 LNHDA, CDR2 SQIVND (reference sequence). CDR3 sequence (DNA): TGTGCCAGTAAAGGGAACAGGGGCACGAACACTGAAGCTTTCTTT. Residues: CASKGNRGTNTEAFF.

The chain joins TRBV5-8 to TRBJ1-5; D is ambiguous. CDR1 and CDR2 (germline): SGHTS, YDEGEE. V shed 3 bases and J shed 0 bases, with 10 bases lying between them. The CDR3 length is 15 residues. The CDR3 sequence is CASSWAYNSNQPQHF. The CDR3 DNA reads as TGTGCCAGCAGCTGGGCATACAATAGCAATCAGCCCCAGCATTTT.